Included here is one T cell receptor (beta chain) sequence, with context. Its antigen is still unknown. Per-base qualities were not stored, and no clone one base away is much larger. The sample originates from a study of T-cell memory formation after mild COVID-19 (TCRdb year 2021). Regarding the research as a whole: TCR sequence clusters from the two donors were found to be largely donor specific. Longitudinal TCRalpha and TCRbeta repertoire sequencing tracked T-cell clones expanding and contracting after mild COVID-19 in a couple of donors. The cohort was made up of two young adult volunteers, one female and one male, who were previously healthy.

Overall study outcomes, separate from this receptor: Clones that contracted from day 15 to 85 showed balanced CD4/CD8 phenotypes, whereas a second wave of clones that expanded from day 15 to 37 leaned towards CD4+. Contracting CD4+ clones turned up mainly in the CM and EM memory subsets, whereas EMRA was where CD8+ clones were enriched. The second-wave clones that peaked on day 37 were not confirmed to be SARS-CoV-2 specific. The detection of some responding clones in pre-infection memory suggests that pre-existing cross-reactive memory T cells joined the SARS-CoV-2 response. The study covered only two mild cases, and larger cohorts including severe cases with pre-infection samples were considered necessary.

Ficoll-Paque density gradient centrifugation was used to isolate PBMCs. The trim is 7 bases for V and 2 bases for J, with a gap of 12 bases between the germline ends. The CDR3 holds 14 amino acids from the cysteine to the phenylalanine. The retained sequence is limited to the CDR3, 42 bases, with the frame set at the first base. The sequencer was an Illumina NovaSeq 6000. Using 5'RACE with constant-segment primers, TCRalpha and TCRbeta cDNA libraries were constructed, with sample barcodes and unique molecular identifiers added in the process. Trizol reagent was used to extract RNA from every sample. The libraries were amplified in two PCR steps, and the second step added a second sample barcode and Illumina TruSeq adapters. Sequencing of libraries was performed on an Illumina NovaSeq with 2 x 150 bp paired-end reads. On the study's bioinformatics: Demultiplexing of reads and collapsing into UMI-guided consensus sequences were performed with migec v1.2.7. With mixcr v2.1.11, UMI consensuses were aligned to TRA and TRB V and J templates and assembled into clonotypes. Clonotypes were classified as expanded or contracted when called significant by both edgeR and NoisET, with noise models trained on biological replicates. For edgeR calls, the thresholds were a false discovery rate-adjusted p below 0.01 and a log2 fold-change of 1. PCA with hierarchical clustering of max-normalized trajectories of the 1000 most abundant clonotypes was used as exploratory dynamics analysis. The CD4 or CD8 phenotype of responding clones was assigned using the separately sequenced CD4+ and CD8+ repertoires. TCRdb redid the processing of the public reads, applying fastp at Q25 and MiXCR, and retained in-frame beta chains. When rows share a CDR3 protein, they turn into one entry using the most common DNA and genes. These V and J calls derive from TCRdb rather than the authors' analysis. This sample lists around 470,000 distinct CDR3 sequences; 15% to 25% were detected once. The ten largest make up roughly 8.4% of the sample.

The chain is made from TRBV12-3 or TRBV12-4 and TRBJ2-1, with a tentative D gene TRBD2 over 7 matching bases. Sample: PBMCs or a T cell subset sorted from them (not recorded which). The TCR originated in an adult woman who had mild COVID-19 (a few samples of this study predate the infection). The sample titles of this study are shuffled in the database, so cell type and time point are left out; the donor was told from shared clones. The CDR3 protein is CASTEGGPYNEQFF. The DNA sequence follows: TGTGCCAGCACAGAGGGGGGGCCCTACAATGAGCAGTTCTTC.